This entry features one TCR beta chain sequence. Its antigen remains unidentified. This record comes from a study of cytomegalovirus exposure and HLA in healthy donors. Study-wide background: Prior work identified more than 90 million unique TCR beta sequences in approximately 200 million T cells. Among over 350 genotyped donors, around 80% fell in the Caucasian-associated ancestry cluster. Study-wide findings and caveats: Altogether, some 160 TCR beta chains were recorded as cytomegalovirus-associated. Common viral pathogens were later found to be apparently linked to several of the most significant clusters.

In the PCR, 60 Vbeta and 13 Jbeta primers were used. This table comes from immunoSEQ multiplex PCR, and its TCRdb copy is limited to in-frame clones, with some not included. The sample includes about 150,000 clones, roughly 80% of them seen just once. Sequences were obtained from PBMCs. This TCR derives from a man younger than 30 in good health and CMV-seropositive.

CDR3 amino acids: CASSRDREETQYF. DNA for the CDR3: TGTGCCAGCAGTCGCGACAGAGAAGAGACCCAGTACTTC. The chain has TRBV14 and TRBJ2-5, with D perhaps TRBD1 (5 bases). The CDR3 runs to 13 residues. V was cut by 6 bases and J by 3 bases, with 11 bases left in between. Germline V gene sequence: CDR1 SGHDN, CDR2 FVKESK.